The rows below give T cell receptor beta chains drawn from one sample of a study of shared clonotypes between healthy human individuals. Only in-frame clones appear in the TCRdb table, and some are missing; sequencing was by immunoSEQ multiplex PCR. The data hold roughly 700,000 clones, with 80% to 95% observed a single time. Sequenced input: memory CD8+ T cells from PBMCs. Receptors were obtained from a man aged 18-30 years in good health. Some clones in this sample may be carry-over from other donors' samples. Each CDR3 is given with its conserved first and last residue. A D gene is named only where the DNA matches it firmly. The listing skips clone size in some rows; elsewhere it reads once, few, many or a size class.

J gene,V gene,clone size,D gene,CDR3 DNA,CDR3 protein
TRBJ2-5,TRBV5-6,NA,NA,TGTGCCAGCAGCTTGGTGCTCAGTCAAGAGACCCAGTACTTC,CASSLVLSQETQYF
TRBJ2-2,TRBV4-1,NA,NA,TGCGCCAGCAGCCAAAGTCTAGGGTCAGGGGTAAGGCTGTTTTTT,CASSQSLGSGVRLFF
TRBJ2-3,TRBV14,once,NA,TGTGCCAGCAGCCCCCTTTTTCGGGGGACCACAGATACGCAGTATTTT,CASSPLFRGTTDTQYF
TRBJ2-1,TRBV16,NA,TRBD2,TGTGCCAGCAGCCATATGGGACTAGCGGGAGTCAATGAGCAGTTCTTC,CASSHMGLAGVNEQFF
TRBJ1-2,TRBV7-9,NA,NA,TGTGCCAGCAGTCCTTGGACAGACCCGAAAGAGGCATATGGCTACACCTTC,CASSPWTDPKEAYGYTF
TRBJ2-3,TRBV7-9,NA,NA,TGTGCCAGCAGGACTCTGGATACGCAGTATTTT,CASRTLDTQYF
TRBJ1-5,TRBV28,NA,NA,TGTGCCAGCAGTTTGACCGGGGAACCCAATCAGCCCCAGCATTTT,CASSLTGEPNQPQHF
TRBJ1-1,TRBV10-3,NA,NA,TGTGCCATCAGTGGGGTTGGGAACACTGAAGCTTTCTTT,CAISGVGNTEAFF
TRBJ1-1,TRBV15,NA,NA,TGTGCCACCACCCCGGGGGGCACTGAAGCTTTCTTT,CATTPGGTEAFF
TRBJ1-1,TRBV19,NA,NA,TGTGCCAGTAGTATAGTCGGGCGGACATTGAACACTGAAGCTTTCTTT,CASSIVGRTLNTEAFF
TRBJ2-1,TRBV28,NA,TRBD2,TGTGCCAGCAGCCCTAGCGGGGCCCCTTATCATGAGCAGTTCTTC,CASSPSGAPYHEQFF
TRBJ2-7,TRBV29-1,once,NA,TGCAGCGCCCGGGACGCCATCTCCTACGAGCAGTACTTC,CSARDAISYEQYF
TRBJ2-7,TRBV27,NA,NA,TGTGCCAGCAGTTTAGGTAGCGGAGCCTACGAGCAGTACTTC,CASSLGSGAYEQYF
TRBJ1-5,TRBV19,NA,NA,TGTGCCAGTAGGGGAGGGGTAGGGAATCAGCCCCAGCATTTT,CASRGGVGNQPQHF
TRBJ2-7,TRBV27,once,NA,TGTGCCCCCCTCCCCCAGCAGTACTTC,CAPLPQQYF
TRBJ2-7,TRBV15,NA,NA,TGTGCCACCAGCAGAAACAGGGAGCCCCTTTTCTACGAGCAGTACTTC,CATSRNREPLFYEQYF
TRBJ2-7,TRBV9,NA,NA,TGTGCCAGCAGCCCTCACCGGGACAAAGGGTACGAGCAGTACTTC,CASSPHRDKGYEQYF
TRBJ1-2,TRBV7-9,once,NA,TGTGCCAGCAGGGTACCGGACAGTAACTATGGCTACACCTTC,CASRVPDSNYGYTF
TRBJ1-5,TRBV19,NA,NA,TGTGCCAGTAGTATAGACAGGGGCGTCGGTCAGCCCCAGCATTTT,CASSIDRGVGQPQHF
TRBJ1-2,TRBV28,NA,NA,TGTGCCAGCAGTTTACGGGGGTTGAACTATGGCTACACCTTC,CASSLRGLNYGYTF
TRBJ1-2,TRBV7-9,once,NA,TGTGCCAGCAGCCTTTTCTCAAGCTATGGCTACACCTTC,CASSLFSSYGYTF
TRBJ2-2,TRBV19,NA,NA,TGTGCCAGTAGTATTTGGGGGAGAGACGACACCGGGGAGCTGTTTTTT,CASSIWGRDDTGELFF
TRBJ2-2,TRBV11-2,NA,TRBD1,TGTGCCAGCAGCTTGCCCGGGGGACAGGGGCGGAACACCGGGGAGCTGTTTTTT,CASSLPGGQGRNTGELFF
TRBJ2-2,TRBV27,NA,TRBD2,TGTGCCAGCACCTTCCAACCGGGACTAGCGACCACCGGGGAGCTGTTTTTT,CASTFQPGLATTGELFF
TRBJ2-7,TRBV6-1,NA,NA,TGTGCCAGCAGTGAATCGAGACACCCCGCCTACGAGCAGTACTTC,CASSESRHPAYEQYF
TRBJ1-1,TRBV5-4,few,NA,TGTGCCAGCAGCTGGCCCTCGAGCACTGGCACTGAAGCTTTCTTT,CASSWPSSTGTEAFF
TRBJ2-3,TRBV18,once,TRBD1,TGTGCCAGCTCACCCGGACAGGTTAGCACAGATACGCAGTATTTT,CASSPGQVSTDTQYF
TRBJ1-2,TRBV10-3,NA,NA,TGTGCCATCAGTGACGATAAGGGGTTTGTTTATGGCTACACCTTC,CAISDDKGFVYGYTF
TRBJ1-5,TRBV4-1,NA,TRBD1,TGCGCCAGCAGCCGAGCTGCAGGGGGTAGCAATCAGCCCCAGCATTTT,CASSRAAGGSNQPQHF
TRBJ1-1,TRBV6-5,few,NA,TGTGCCAGCGGGAACACTGAAGCTTTCTTT,CASGNTEAFF
TRBJ2-7,TRBV30,NA,NA,TGTGCCTGGAGTATCAGTTCAAACGGCGAGCAGTACTTC,CAWSISSNGEQYF
TRBJ2-6,TRBV4-1,NA,TRBD1,TGCGCCAGCAGCGCGATATCCGGGACAGCCGTACTCTCTGGGGCCAACGTCCTGACTTTC,CASSAISGTAVLSGANVLTF
TRBJ1-2,TRBV7-9,NA,TRBD1,TGTGCCAGCAGCTTAGCCCCCAGGGGGTCCCTAAACTATGGCTACACCTTC,CASSLAPRGSLNYGYTF
TRBJ2-7,TRBV27,once,NA,TGTGCCAGCAGATTGTGGGACGGAGCCTACGAGCAGTACTTC,CASRLWDGAYEQYF
TRBJ1-1,TRBV7-9,NA,NA,TGTGCCAGCAGCTCGGGACAATTGCGGACTGAAGCTTTCTTT,CASSSGQLRTEAFF
TRBJ2-3,TRBV7-9,NA,NA,TGTGCCAGCAGTACAACGCAGGATACGCAGTATTTT,CASSTTQDTQYF
TRBJ2-7,TRBV29-1,NA,TRBD2,TGCAGCGTTGAAGGCGTCGATGGGAGGGCCTTCTACGAGCAGTACTTC,CSVEGVDGRAFYEQYF
TRBJ2-1,TRBV28,NA,TRBD1,TGTGCCAGCAGTTGGACAGGGGTTTATGAGCAGTTCTTC,CASSWTGVYEQFF
TRBJ2-3,TRBV4-1,NA,NA,TGCGCCAGCAGCCTGCTCGGGCTCAGCACAGATACGCAGTATTTT,CASSLLGLSTDTQYF
TRBJ1-2,TRBV11-2,NA,NA,TGTGCCAGCAGCTTAGGCTTATCTGGTGGCTACACCTTC,CASSLGLSGGYTF
TRBJ2-2,TRBV5-1,NA,NA,TGCGCCAGCAGCCTCAACACCGGGGAGCTGTTTTTT,CASSLNTGELFF
TRBJ2-1,TRBV9,NA,NA,TGTGCCAGCAGCTTGCGTGGGAATGAGCAGTTCTTC,CASSLRGNEQFF
TRBJ2-7,TRBV7-8,many,NA,TGTGCCAGCAACAGGGGGCAGGGACTAGCAAACGAGCAGTACTTC,CASNRGQGLANEQYF
TRBJ2-7,TRBV27,NA,NA,TGTGCCAGCAGTTTCGGGTACAGACTCTCCTACGAGCAGTACTTC,CASSFGYRLSYEQYF
TRBJ2-1,TRBV9,NA,NA,TGTGCCAGCAGCGTATCTGAGATGGGGTTCTACAATGAGCAGTTCTTC,CASSVSEMGFYNEQFF
TRBJ1-2,TRBV29-1,NA,TRBD1,TGCAGCGTTGAAAAGACCGGGACAGGGGCCTATGGCTACACCTTC,CSVEKTGTGAYGYTF
TRBJ2-2,TRBV19,NA,NA,TGTGCCAGTAGTTGGGGCGGGATAAGCACCGGGGAGCTGTTTTTT,CASSWGGISTGELFF
TRBJ2-1,TRBV28,NA,NA,TGTGCCAGCATCGGTGTTAGACGGGGTGAGCAGTTCTTC,CASIGVRRGEQFF
TRBJ2-7,TRBV7-8,NA,NA,TGTGCCAGCAGTTCAGAGTGGAGCTCCTACGAGCAGTACTTC,CASSSEWSSYEQYF
TRBJ2-1,TRBV9,NA,TRBD2,TGTGCCAGCAGCGGGACTAGCGGGACATACAATGAGCAGTTCTTC,CASSGTSGTYNEQFF
TRBJ2-5,TRBV30,NA,NA,TGTGCCTGGATTTGGAGGGAGACCCAGTACTTC,CAWIWRETQYF
TRBJ2-5,TRBV6-5,NA,NA,TGTGCCAGCAGTTACCTCGTAGGGCTGGAGACCCAGTACTTC,CASSYLVGLETQYF
TRBJ2-7,TRBV14,few,NA,TGTGCCAGCAGCAAGGGATTCGAGCAGTACTTC,CASSKGFEQYF
TRBJ2-3,TRBV6-1,NA,TRBD2,TGTGCCAGCAGTTCCGGGACTACTGCAACAGATACGCAGTATTTT,CASSSGTTATDTQYF
TRBJ2-2,TRBV5-6,NA,NA,TGTGCCAGCAGCTTGGCGGTGAACACCGGGGAGCTGTTTTTT,CASSLAVNTGELFF
TRBJ2-7,TRBV19,NA,NA,TGTGCCAGTACATTCTCTCACCCCCTGGAGCAGTACTTC,CASTFSHPLEQYF
TRBJ2-3,TRBV10-3,once,TRBD1,TGTGCCATCCGGGACAGGACAAACACAGATACGCAGTATTTT,CAIRDRTNTDTQYF